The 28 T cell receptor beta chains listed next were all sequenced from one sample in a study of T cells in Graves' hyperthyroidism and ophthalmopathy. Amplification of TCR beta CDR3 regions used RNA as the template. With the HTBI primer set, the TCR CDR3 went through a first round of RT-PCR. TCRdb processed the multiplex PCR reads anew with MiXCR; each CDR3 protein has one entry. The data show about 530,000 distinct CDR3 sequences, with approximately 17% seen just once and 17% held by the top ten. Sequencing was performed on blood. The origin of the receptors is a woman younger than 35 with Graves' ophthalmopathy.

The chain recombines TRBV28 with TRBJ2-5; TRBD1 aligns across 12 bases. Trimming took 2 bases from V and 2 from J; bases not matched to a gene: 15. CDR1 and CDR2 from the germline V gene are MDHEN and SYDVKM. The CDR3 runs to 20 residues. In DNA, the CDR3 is TGTGCCAGCAGTTTAAGGGCTTGGGACAGGGGGCCGAAGATGCAAGAGACCCAGTACTTC. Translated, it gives CASSLRAWDRGPKMQETQYF.

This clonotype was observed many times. CDR3 nucleotides: TGTGCCAGCAGCTTATGGGGACAGGAGGATCAGCCCCAGCATTTT. As protein: CASSLWGQEDQPQHF. J is TRBJ1-5 and V is TRBV7-8, with 8 bases fitting TRBD1. Germline-derived CDR1 and CDR2 are SGHVS and FQNEAQ. The CDR3 is 15 amino acids. The V gene end was trimmed by 2 bases and the J gene end by 5 bases; junction bases not matched to a gene: 5.

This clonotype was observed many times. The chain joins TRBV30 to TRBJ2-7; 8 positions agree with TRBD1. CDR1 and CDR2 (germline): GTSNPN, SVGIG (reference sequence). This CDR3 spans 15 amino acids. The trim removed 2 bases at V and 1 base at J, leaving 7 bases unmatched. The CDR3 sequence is CAWSIPGQESYEQYF. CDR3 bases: TGTGCCTGGAGTATTCCGGGACAGGAGTCCTACGAGCAGTACTTC.

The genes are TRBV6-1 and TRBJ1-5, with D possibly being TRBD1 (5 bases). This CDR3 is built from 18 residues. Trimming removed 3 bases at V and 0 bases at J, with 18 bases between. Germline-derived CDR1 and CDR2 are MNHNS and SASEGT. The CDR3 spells CASSEFGTETYSNQPQHF. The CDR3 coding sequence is TGTGCCAGCAGTGAGTTTGGGACGGAGACGTATAGCAATCAGCCCCAGCATTTT.

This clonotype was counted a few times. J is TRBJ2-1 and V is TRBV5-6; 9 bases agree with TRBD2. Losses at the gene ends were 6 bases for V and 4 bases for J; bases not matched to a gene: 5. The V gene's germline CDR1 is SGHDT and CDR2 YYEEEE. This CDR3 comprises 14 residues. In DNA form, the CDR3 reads TGTGCCAGCAAAGGTACTAGCGGGTACAATGAGCAGTTCTTC. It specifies CASKGTSGYNEQFF. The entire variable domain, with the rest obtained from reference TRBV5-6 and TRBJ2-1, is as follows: DAGVTQSPTHLIKTRGQQVTLRCSPKSGHDTVSWYQQALGQGPQFIFQYYEEEERQRGNFPDRFSGHQFPNYSSELNVNALLLGDSALYLCASKGTSGYNEQFFGPGTRLTVL.

The CDR3, as DNA: TGTGCCAGCACCCCGACAGGGCCGGGCACTGAAGCTTTCTTT. It encodes CASTPTGPGTEAFF. The chain carries TRBV12-3 or TRBV12-4 and TRBJ1-1; 7 bases are a match to TRBD1. V dropped 7 bases and J dropped 4; count of bases not matched to a gene: 9. The CDR3 length is 14 residues.

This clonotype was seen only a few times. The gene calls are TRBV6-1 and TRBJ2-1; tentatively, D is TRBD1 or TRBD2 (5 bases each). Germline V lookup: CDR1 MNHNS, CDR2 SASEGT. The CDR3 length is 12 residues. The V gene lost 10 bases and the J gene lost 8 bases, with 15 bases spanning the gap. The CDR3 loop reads CATKGTADEQFF. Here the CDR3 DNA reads TGTGCCACCAAAGGGACCGCAGATGAGCAGTTCTTC.

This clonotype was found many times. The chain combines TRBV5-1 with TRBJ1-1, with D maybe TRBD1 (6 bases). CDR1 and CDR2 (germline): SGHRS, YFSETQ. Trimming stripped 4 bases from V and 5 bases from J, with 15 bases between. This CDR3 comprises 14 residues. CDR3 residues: CASSLRGELTEAFF. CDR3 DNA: TGCGCCAGCAGCCTCAGGGGTGAGTTAACTGAAGCTTTCTTT.

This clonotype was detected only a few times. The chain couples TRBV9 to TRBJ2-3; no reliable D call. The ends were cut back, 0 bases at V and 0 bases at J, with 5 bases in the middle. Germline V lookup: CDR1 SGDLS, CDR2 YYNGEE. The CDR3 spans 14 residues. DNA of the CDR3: TGTGCCAGCAGCGTAGCCGGGAGCACAGATACGCAGTATTTT. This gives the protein CASSVAGSTDTQYF. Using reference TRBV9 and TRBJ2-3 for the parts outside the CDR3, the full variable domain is DSGVTQTPKHLITATGQRVTLRCSPRSGDLSVYWYQQSLDQGLQFLIQYYNGEERAKGNILERFSAQQFPDLHSELNLSSLELGDSALYFCASSVAGSTDTQYFGPGTRLTVL.

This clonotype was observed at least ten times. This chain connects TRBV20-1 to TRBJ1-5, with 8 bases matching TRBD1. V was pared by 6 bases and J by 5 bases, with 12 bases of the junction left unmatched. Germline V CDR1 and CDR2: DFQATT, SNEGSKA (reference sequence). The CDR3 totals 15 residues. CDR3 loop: CSARTQGETYQPQHF. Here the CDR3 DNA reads TGCAGTGCGAGAACACAGGGGGAGACGTATCAGCCCCAGCATTTT.

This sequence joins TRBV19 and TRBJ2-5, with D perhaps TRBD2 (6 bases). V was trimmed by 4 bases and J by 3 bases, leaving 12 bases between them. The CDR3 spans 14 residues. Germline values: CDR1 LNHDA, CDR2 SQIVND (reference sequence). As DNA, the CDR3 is TGTGCCAGTAGTACCCAACTAGCAAAAGAGACCCAGTACTTC. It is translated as CASSTQLAKETQYF.

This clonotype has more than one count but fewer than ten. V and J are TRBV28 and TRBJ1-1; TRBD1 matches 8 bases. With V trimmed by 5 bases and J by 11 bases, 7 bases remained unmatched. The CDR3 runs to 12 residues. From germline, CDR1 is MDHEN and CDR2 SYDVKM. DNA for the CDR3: TGTGCCAGCAGTCCAATGACAGGGGTGGCTTTCTTT. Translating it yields CASSPMTGVAFF.

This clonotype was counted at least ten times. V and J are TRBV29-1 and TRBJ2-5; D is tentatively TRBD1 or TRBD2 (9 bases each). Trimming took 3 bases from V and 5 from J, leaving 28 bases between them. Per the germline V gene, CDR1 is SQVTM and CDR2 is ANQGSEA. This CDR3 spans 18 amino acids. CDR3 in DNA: TGCAGCGTTGACGGGACAGGGAGTTCGCTAGCGGGACGGGAGACCCAGTACTTC. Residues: CSVDGTGSSLAGRETQYF.

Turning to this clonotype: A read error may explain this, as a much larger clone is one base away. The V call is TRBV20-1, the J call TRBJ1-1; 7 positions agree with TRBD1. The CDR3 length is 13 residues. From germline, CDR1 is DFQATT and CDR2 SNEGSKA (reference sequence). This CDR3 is CSAAKQGSTGAFF. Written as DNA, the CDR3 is TGCAGTGCGGCTAAACAGGGGAGCACTGGAGCTTTCTTT.

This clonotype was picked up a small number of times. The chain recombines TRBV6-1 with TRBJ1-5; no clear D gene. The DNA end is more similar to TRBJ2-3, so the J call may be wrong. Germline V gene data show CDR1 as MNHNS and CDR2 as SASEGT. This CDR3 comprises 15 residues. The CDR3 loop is CASSSGLIANQPQYF. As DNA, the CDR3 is TGTGCCAGCAGTTCGGGTTTAATTGCGAATCAGCCCCAGTATTTT.

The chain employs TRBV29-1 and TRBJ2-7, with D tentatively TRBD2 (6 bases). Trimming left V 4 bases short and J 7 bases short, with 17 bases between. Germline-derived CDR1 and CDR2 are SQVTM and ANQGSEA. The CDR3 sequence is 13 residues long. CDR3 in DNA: TGCAGCGTTGTTAGGCGGGATCAGAGAGAGCAGTACTTC. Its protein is CSVVRRDQREQYF.

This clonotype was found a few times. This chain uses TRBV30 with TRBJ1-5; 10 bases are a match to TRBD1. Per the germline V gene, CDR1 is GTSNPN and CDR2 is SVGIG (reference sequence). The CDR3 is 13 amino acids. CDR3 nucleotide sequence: TGTGCATATGACAGGGGGCTCAATCAGCCCCAGCATTTT. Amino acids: CAYDRGLNQPQHF.

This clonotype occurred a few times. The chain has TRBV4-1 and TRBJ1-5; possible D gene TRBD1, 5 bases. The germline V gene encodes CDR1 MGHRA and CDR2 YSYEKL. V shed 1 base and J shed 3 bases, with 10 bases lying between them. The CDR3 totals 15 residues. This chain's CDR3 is CASSQVVGANQPQHF. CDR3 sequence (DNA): TGCGCCAGCAGCCAAGTAGTCGGGGCCAATCAGCCCCAGCATTTT.

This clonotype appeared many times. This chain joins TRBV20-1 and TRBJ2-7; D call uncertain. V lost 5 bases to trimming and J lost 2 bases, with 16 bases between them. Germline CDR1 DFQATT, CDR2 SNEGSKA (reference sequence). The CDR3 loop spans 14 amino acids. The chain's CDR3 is CSARQDLGTYEQYF. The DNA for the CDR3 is TGCAGTGCTCGTCAGGACCTCGGTACCTACGAGCAGTACTTC.

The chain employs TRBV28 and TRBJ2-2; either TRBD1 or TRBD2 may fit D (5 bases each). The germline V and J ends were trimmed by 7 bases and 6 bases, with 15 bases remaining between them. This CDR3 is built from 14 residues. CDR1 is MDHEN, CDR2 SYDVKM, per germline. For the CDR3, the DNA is TGTGCCAGCACCCTTGGGGGTAATGCCGGGGAGCTGTTTTTT. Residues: CASTLGGNAGELFF. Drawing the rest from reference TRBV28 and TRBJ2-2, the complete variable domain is DVKVTQSSRYLVKRTGEKVFLECVQDMDHENMFWYRQDPGLGLRLIYFSYDVKMKEKGDIPEGYSVSREKKERFSLILESASTNQTSMYLCASTLGGNAGELFFGEGSRLTVL.

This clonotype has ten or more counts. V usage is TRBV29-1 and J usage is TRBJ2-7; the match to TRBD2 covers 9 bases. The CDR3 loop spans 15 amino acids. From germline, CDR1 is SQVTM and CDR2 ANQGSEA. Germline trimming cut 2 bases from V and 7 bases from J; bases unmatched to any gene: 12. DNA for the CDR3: TGCAGCGTTGAAAGGGGCGCGGGAGGGCCGGGGGAGCAGTACTTC. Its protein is CSVERGAGGPGEQYF.

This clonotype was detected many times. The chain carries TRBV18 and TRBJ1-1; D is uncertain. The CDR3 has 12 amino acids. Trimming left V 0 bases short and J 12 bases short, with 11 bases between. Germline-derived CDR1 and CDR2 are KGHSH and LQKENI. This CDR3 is CASSPPEQTTFF. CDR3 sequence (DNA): TGTGCCAGCTCACCACCGGAACAAACCACTTTCTTT. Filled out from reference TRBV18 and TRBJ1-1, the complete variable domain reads NAGVMQNPRHLVRRRGQEARLRCSPMKGHSHVYWYRQLPEEGLKFMVYLQKENIIDESGMPKERFSAEFPKEGPSILRIQQVVRGDSAAYFCASSPPEQTTFFGQGTRLTVV.

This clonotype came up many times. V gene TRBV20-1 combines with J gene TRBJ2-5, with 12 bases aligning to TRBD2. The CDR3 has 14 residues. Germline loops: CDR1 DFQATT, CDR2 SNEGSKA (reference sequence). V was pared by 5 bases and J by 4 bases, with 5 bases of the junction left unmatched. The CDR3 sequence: CSALAGGNGETQYF. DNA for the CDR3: TGCAGTGCTCTAGCGGGGGGGAACGGAGAGACCCAGTACTTC.

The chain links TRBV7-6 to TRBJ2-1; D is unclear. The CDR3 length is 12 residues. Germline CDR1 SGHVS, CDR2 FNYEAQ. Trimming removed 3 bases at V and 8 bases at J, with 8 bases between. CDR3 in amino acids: CASSFTLDEQFF. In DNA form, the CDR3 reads TGTGCCAGCAGCTTCACCCTCGATGAGCAGTTCTTC.

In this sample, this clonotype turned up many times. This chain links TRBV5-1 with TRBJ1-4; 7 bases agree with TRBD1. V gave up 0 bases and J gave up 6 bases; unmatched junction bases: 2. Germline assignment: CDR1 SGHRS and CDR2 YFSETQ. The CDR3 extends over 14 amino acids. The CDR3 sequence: CASSLEGADEKLFF. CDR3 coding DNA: TGCGCCAGCAGCTTGGAGGGGGCAGATGAAAAACTGTTTTTT.

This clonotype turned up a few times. For the CDR3, the DNA is TGTGCCACCAGATCCAGGGAGAACACCGGGGAGCTGTTTTTT. This sequence encodes CATRSRENTGELFF. The chain couples TRBV15 to TRBJ2-2; perhaps TRBD1 as D (5 bases). Germline CDR1 LNHNV, CDR2 YYDKDF (reference sequence). The CDR3 extends over 14 amino acids. The germline V and J ends were trimmed by 6 bases and 1 base, with 9 bases remaining between them.

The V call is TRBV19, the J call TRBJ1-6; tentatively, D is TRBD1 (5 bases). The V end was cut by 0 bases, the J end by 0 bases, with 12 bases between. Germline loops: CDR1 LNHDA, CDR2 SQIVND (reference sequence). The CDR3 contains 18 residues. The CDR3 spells CASSIDGTGSSYNSPLHF. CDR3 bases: TGTGCCAGTAGTATAGATGGGACGGGGAGCTCCTATAATTCACCCCTCCACTTT.

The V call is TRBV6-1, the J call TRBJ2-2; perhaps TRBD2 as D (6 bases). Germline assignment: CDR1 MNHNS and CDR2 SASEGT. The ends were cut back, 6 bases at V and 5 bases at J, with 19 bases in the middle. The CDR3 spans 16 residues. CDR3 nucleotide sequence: TGTGCCAGCAGGGCACACCGGGACTTAGGTACCGGGGAGCTGTTTTTT. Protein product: CASRAHRDLGTGELFF.